What follows are 10 T cell receptor beta chains derived from one specimen sequenced in a study of OX40 agonist ivuxolimab in advanced cancers. Repertoires were generated with immunoSEQ multiplex PCR, while TCRdb's copy carries only in-frame clones and drops some. The sample holds about 120,000 clones, roughly 89% seen once. The starting material was CD4+ or CD8+ T cells sorted from blood, obtained in a trial of the OX40 agonist ivuxolimab. These receptors all come from an adult with an advanced solid tumor such as melanoma, head and neck, liver or kidney cancer.

CDR3 residues: CASSLAGLETQYF. The CDR3 nucleotides read TGTGCCAGCAGCTTAGCGGGGCTAGAGACCCAGTACTTC. This chain links TRBV7-6 with TRBJ2-5, with D perhaps TRBD1 (5 bases). The CDR3 has 13 residues. Germline CDR1 is SGHVS and CDR2 is FNYEAQ. Deletions cut 0 bases from V and 4 bases from J, with 6 bases between.

The CDR3 DNA follows: TGTGCCTGGAGGACCTGGGGGGGGAACGAGCAGTACTTC. Translating it yields CAWRTWGGNEQYF. The rearrangement joins TRBV30 to TRBJ2-7; TRBD2 agrees at 7 bases. The J segment lost 5 bases and the V segment lost 3 bases, leaving 7 bases of the junction unmatched. Per germline, CDR1 GTSNPN and CDR2 SVGIG (reference sequence). The CDR3 extends over 13 amino acids.

The chain combines TRBV13 with TRBJ2-1; 9 positions match TRBD2. Trimming took 0 bases from V and 9 from J; bases not matched to a gene: 6. There are 15 residues in the CDR3. From germline, CDR1 is PRHDT and CDR2 FYEKMQ (reference sequence). CDR3 sequence (DNA): TGTGCCAGCAGCTTAGGTAATAGCGGGAGCATTGAGCAGTTCTTC. Residues: CASSLGNSGSIEQFF.

The genes are TRBV2 and TRBJ2-4, with 7 nucleotides matching TRBD1. Germline trimming cut 5 bases from V and 2 bases from J; bases unmatched to any gene: 9. Germline CDR1 and CDR2: SNHLY and FYNNEI. The CDR3 is 16 residues long. CDR3 sequence reads: CASSRLETGPKNIQYF. For the CDR3, the DNA is TGTGCCAGCAGTCGTCTGGAGACAGGGCCCAAAAACATTCAGTACTTC.

The chain combines TRBV12-5 with TRBJ1-2; D might be TRBD1 (6 bases). V was cut by 1 base and J by 10 bases, with 13 bases left in between. Looked up from germline, CDR1 is LGHNT and CDR2 is FRNRAP. The CDR3 covers 13 residues. This chain's CDR3 is CASGLDFQGHYTF. Here the CDR3 DNA reads TGTGCTAGTGGTTTGGATTTCCAGGGACACTACACCTTC.

V gene TRBV20-1 combines with J gene TRBJ1-1; D remains ambiguous. V lost 8 bases, J lost 10 bases, and 17 bases lay in between. This CDR3 has 11 amino acids. CDR1 and CDR2 from the germline V gene are DFQATT and SNEGSKA (reference sequence). CDR3 in amino acids: CSSRRVELAFF. DNA of the CDR3: TGCAGTTCGCGGAGAGTCGAATTAGCTTTCTTT.

V and J are TRBV4-3 and TRBJ1-2; 7 bases agree with TRBD1. This CDR3 is 16 amino acids long. Germline V lookup: CDR1 LGHNA, CDR2 YSLEER. Trimming took 4 bases from V and 4 from J; bases not matched to a gene: 12. In DNA form, the CDR3 reads TGCGCCAGCAGCCCCTCAACGGGACAGCCGAGCTATGGCTACACCTTC. Protein: CASSPSTGQPSYGYTF.

J is TRBJ2-5 and V is TRBV14; no firm D call. CDR3 length: 14 amino acids. From germline, CDR1 is SGHDN and CDR2 FVKESK. The germline V and J ends were trimmed by 6 bases and 0 bases, with 11 bases remaining between them. The CDR3 region has the DNA TGTGCCAGCAGTCTCGGACCCGACCAAGAGACCCAGTACTTC. This encodes CASSLGPDQETQYF.

This chain uses TRBV6-5 with TRBJ1-2; 7 nucleotides line up with TRBD1. This CDR3 has 12 residues. In germline, CDR1 is MNHEY, CDR2 SVGAGI. With 7 bases clipped from V and 10 bases from J, the junction kept 9 bases outside the gene matches. The CDR3 reads CASTVTGRPYTF. CDR3 coding DNA: TGTGCCAGCACCGTGACAGGGCGCCCCTACACCTTC.

The chain is built from TRBV2 and TRBJ1-4; 7 bases fit TRBD1. V gave up 4 bases and J gave up 11 bases; unmatched junction bases: 13. The CDR3 loop spans 15 amino acids. Looked up from germline, CDR1 is SNHLY and CDR2 is FYNNEI. CDR3 region: CASSGGTASVWKLFF. Written as DNA, the CDR3 is TGTGCCAGCAGTGGAGGGACAGCCTCTGTATGGAAACTGTTTTTT.